Following are 20 T cell receptor beta chains from one sample sequenced in a study of cytomegalovirus exposure and HLA in healthy donors. PCR amplification relied on 60 Vbeta primers (plus 13 Jbeta primers). The assay was immunoSEQ multiplex PCR, and TCRdb's table has in-frame clones only and misses some. The repertoire holds approximately 170,000 clones, with 85% as singletons. Sequencing was done on a sample of PBMCs. The receptor source for this set is a boy between 2 and 15 years old in good health and CMV-seronegative.

The V and J genes are TRBV4-2 and TRBJ1-6, with D unresolved. The CDR3 length is 15 residues. Germline values: CDR1 LGHNA, CDR2 YNFKEQ. Trimming removed 1 base from V and 7 bases from J, with 11 bases in between. CDR3 protein: CASSQARGNNSPLHF. The CDR3 DNA follows: TGTGCCAGCAGCCAAGCTAGAGGGAACAATTCACCCCTCCACTTT.

The CDR3 DNA follows: TGTGCCAGCAGTCCCCCGGACAGGGGGTATGGCTACACCTTC. It yields the protein CASSPPDRGYGYTF. This rearrangement joins TRBV28 to TRBJ1-2, with TRBD1 matching 10 bases. The CDR3 runs to 14 residues. With V trimmed by 5 bases and J by 5 bases, 5 bases remained unmatched. Germline V gives CDR1 MDHEN, CDR2 SYDVKM.

This clone came up once. The rearrangement uses TRBV28 and TRBJ2-7, with D perhaps matching TRBD2 (5 bases). The CDR3 consists of 14 residues. Per germline, CDR1 MDHEN and CDR2 SYDVKM. V was pared by 2 bases and J by 3 bases, with 11 bases between. The CDR3 sequence: CASSLEGWNYEQYF. The CDR3 DNA reads TGTGCCAGCAGTTTAGAGGGCTGGAACTACGAGCAGTACTTC.

The V call is TRBV18, the J call TRBJ1-3; D call uncertain. Looked up from germline, CDR1 is KGHSH and CDR2 is LQKENI. The CDR3 consists of 17 residues. V lost 6 bases to trimming and J lost 0 bases, with 18 bases between them. In DNA, the CDR3 is TGTGCCAGCTCCCCAACATTGCGGTTGAGCTCTGGAAACACCATATATTTT. Translating gives CASSPTLRLSSGNTIYF. Full variable domain (outside the CDR3, taken from reference TRBV18 and TRBJ1-3): NAGVMQNPRHLVRRRGQEARLRCSPMKGHSHVYWYRQLPEEGLKFMVYLQKENIIDESGMPKERFSAEFPKEGPSILRIQQVVRGDSAAYFCASSPTLRLSSGNTIYFGEGSWLTVV.

The sample holds one count of this clone. The chain links TRBV27 to TRBJ1-6; 8 bases line up with TRBD1. The CDR3 is 14 amino acids. In germline, CDR1 is MNHEY, CDR2 SMNVEV (reference sequence). Trimming cost V 5 bases and J 8 bases; bases outside gene matches: 5. The CDR3 region is CASSLDRGYSPLHF. The CDR3 DNA reads as TGTGCCAGCAGTCTCGACAGGGGTTATTCACCCCTCCACTTT.

This chain uses TRBV19 with TRBJ2-1, with D possibly TRBD2 on 6 matching bases. Between the trimmed V and J ends, which lost 6 bases and 4 bases, there was a span of 16 bases. This CDR3 comprises 15 residues. In germline, CDR1 is LNHDA, CDR2 SQIVND (reference sequence). The CDR3 region has the DNA TGTGCCAGTAGGCCCTCGGCGGGATCTTACAATGAGCAGTTCTTC. Protein: CASRPSAGSYNEQFF.

This chain joins TRBV27 and TRBJ2-3; 12 bases are a match to TRBD2. Germline V gene lookup returns CDR1 MNHEY and CDR2 SMNVEV (reference sequence). Trimming removed 7 bases from V and 0 bases from J; junction bases left unmatched: 5. The CDR3 is 16 residues long. CDR3 DNA sequence: TGTGCCAGCACTAGCGGGGGGGCCCTTAGCACAGATACGCAGTATTTT. Translation: CASTSGGALSTDTQYF.

The V gene is TRBV11-2, the J gene TRBJ2-5; 7 bases fit TRBD2. The V gene end was trimmed by 1 base and the J gene end by 2 bases; junction bases not matched to a gene: 4. This CDR3 has 15 residues. Germline values: CDR1 SGHAT, CDR2 FQNNGV. The CDR3 reads CASSLVLAEQETQYF. The CDR3 DNA reads TGTGCCAGCAGCTTAGTCCTAGCGGAACAAGAGACCCAGTACTTC.

The chain links TRBV15 to TRBJ1-2; 8 nucleotides match TRBD1. The CDR3 is 17 residues long. The junction had 17 bases not matched to a gene; V was cut back by 6 bases and J by 5 bases. Germline CDR1 reads LNHNV; CDR2 reads YYDKDF (reference sequence). The CDR3 loop is CATSPKKTGDWGYGYTF. In nucleotides, the CDR3 is TGTGCCACCAGTCCCAAAAAGACAGGGGATTGGGGTTATGGCTACACCTTC.

This clone has more than one count but fewer than ten. The genes are TRBV30 and TRBJ1-5, with no clear D. Germline CDR1 GTSNPN, CDR2 SVGIG (reference sequence). Deletions cut 0 bases from V and 2 bases from J, with 11 bases between. The CDR3 length is 15 residues. The CDR3 coding sequence is TGTGCCTGGAGTGTACGAGGGATCGGCAATCAGCCCCAGCATTTT. Translation gives CAWSVRGIGNQPQHF.

V and J are TRBV5-1 and TRBJ2-1, with 9 bases lining up with TRBD2. CDR1 SGHRS and CDR2 YFSETQ come from the germline V gene. Germline trimming cut 4 bases from V and 0 bases from J; bases unmatched to any gene: 2. This CDR3 contains 15 residues. CDR3 sequence: CASSLSGSSYNEQFF. The CDR3 DNA is TGCGCCAGCAGCCTTAGCGGGAGCTCCTACAATGAGCAGTTCTTC.

This clone was detected only once. The chain has TRBV4-1 and TRBJ1-1; no definite D call. This CDR3 comprises 16 residues. Germline V gives CDR1 MGHRA, CDR2 YSYEKL. Trimming took 4 bases from V and 0 from J, leaving 15 bases between them. The CDR3 DNA is TGCGCCAGCAGCCTTTTTGGTGGGGAGATGAACACTGAAGCTTTCTTT. Translation: CASSLFGGEMNTEAFF.

The V call is TRBV5-1, the J call TRBJ2-7; TRBD1 agrees at 9 bases. J was trimmed by 3 bases and V by 1 base; bases with no gene match: 5. Germline CDR1 reads SGHRS; CDR2 reads YFSETQ. The CDR3 is made up of 15 amino acids. The CDR3: CASSLTGGDYYEQYV. CDR3 in DNA: TGCGCCAGCAGCTTGACAGGGGGCGATTACTACGAGCAGTACGTC.

The chain uses TRBV19 and TRBJ2-1, with TRBD1 matching over 12 bases. CDR1 and CDR2 from the germline V gene are LNHDA and SQIVND (reference sequence). J was trimmed by 8 bases and V by 8 bases; bases with no gene match: 7. This CDR3 contains 14 residues. Here the CDR3 reads CASGDRGRVDEQFF. For the CDR3, the DNA is TGTGCCAGTGGGGACAGGGGGCGGGTCGATGAGCAGTTCTTC.

V usage is TRBV28 and J usage is TRBJ2-7, with 7 positions matching TRBD1. Germline V gene data show CDR1 as MDHEN and CDR2 as SYDVKM. V was clipped by 5 bases and J by 7 bases; unmatched bases: 20. The CDR3 runs to 17 residues. The CDR3: CASSANDRVLGVGEQYF. Written as DNA, the CDR3 is TGTGCCAGCAGTGCTAACGACAGGGTTTTGGGGGTGGGGGAGCAGTACTTC.

CDR3 DNA: TGTGCCAGCAGCCAAGAAGTTTTCCGCGGGACTAGTCTCTACGAGCAGTACTTC. This gives the protein CASSQEVFRGTSLYEQYF. This rearrangement joins TRBV4-2 to TRBJ2-7, with 8 nucleotides matching TRBD2. V lost 0 bases and J lost 3; bases outside the gene matches: 13. This CDR3 has 18 residues. The germline V gene encodes CDR1 LGHNA and CDR2 YNFKEQ.

This clone was detected only once. V usage is TRBV7-6 and J usage is TRBJ2-1; 11 bases match TRBD2. This CDR3 contains 16 residues. Germline V gene sequence: CDR1 SGHVS, CDR2 FNYEAQ. With 5 bases clipped from V and 4 bases from J, the junction kept 7 bases outside the gene matches. CDR3 in DNA: TGTGCCAGCAGCCACGGCACTAGCGGGGGTTACAATGAGCAGTTCTTC. It is translated as CASSHGTSGGYNEQFF.

V is TRBV4-2 and J is TRBJ2-5, with a tentative D call TRBD1 (6 bases). Trimming took off 0 bases at V and 4 bases at J, with 9 bases between the two ends. Germline lookup yields CDR1 LGHNA and CDR2 YNFKEQ. This CDR3 is built from 14 residues. CDR3 sequence: CASSQDRGTETQYF. In DNA, the CDR3 is TGTGCCAGCAGCCAAGACAGGGGAACAGAGACCCAGTACTTC.

This clone was recorded only once. The CDR3: CALRREETQYF. Here the CDR3 DNA reads TGTGCCCTTAGACGGGAAGAGACCCAGTACTTC. This chain uses TRBV7-7 with TRBJ2-5; D remains unclear. V gave up 11 bases and J gave up 3 bases, with 10 bases separating them. The CDR3 runs to 11 residues. The V gene's germline CDR1 is SSHAT and CDR2 FNYEAQ (reference sequence).

CDR3: CASSPKGAQETQYF. CDR3 coding DNA: TGTGCCAGCAGCCCCAAGGGGGCCCAAGAGACCCAGTACTTC. The V call is TRBV7-2, the J call TRBJ2-5, with 7 bases that match TRBD1. The CDR3 loop spans 14 amino acids. CDR1 and CDR2 from the germline V gene are SGHTA and FQGNSA. After removal of 5 bases from V and 1 base from J, the junction contained 4 bases not matched to a gene.